A single TCR beta chain is shown here with its context. The source of the sample is a study of blood T cell repertoires in COVID-19. Profiled with immunoSEQ multiplex PCR; TCRdb holds only in-frame clones, not every one. The data show 310,000 or so clones, around 91% seen once. CDR3 size: 15 residues. CDR1 and CDR2 from the germline V gene are MNHEY and SVGAGI. Between the trimmed V and J ends, which lost 2 bases and 1 base, there was a span of 8 bases. The chain combines TRBV6-5 with TRBJ2-2, with TRBD2 as a possible D gene (5 bases). The material sequenced was PBMCs or T cells enriched from blood (not recorded which). The TCR comes from a woman aged 18-30 years with acute COVID-19. The CDR3 is CASSYKRRNTGELFF. The CDR3, as DNA: TGTGCCAGCAGTTACAAGCGGAGGAACACCGGGGAGCTGTTTTTT.